Given below is one TCR beta chain in context. The data originate from a study of OX40 agonist ivuxolimab in advanced cancers. Study information: Ivuxolimab, an agonistic anti-OX40 (CD134) antibody, was given to patients.

V was clipped by 5 bases and J by 0 bases, with 18 bases between them. This CDR3 is 17 amino acids long. Germline V CDR1 and CDR2: MDHEN, SYDVKM. Patients were ineligible given autoimmune disease history or systemic immunosuppression. Method: immunoSEQ multiplex PCR; TCRdb's copy keeps in-frame clones and lacks some. Of about 59,000 clones listed, around 93% are singletons. Sequenced material: CD4+ or CD8+ T cells sorted from blood, taken in a trial of the OX40 agonist ivuxolimab. This chain joins TRBV28 and TRBJ2-3; no reliable D call. The clonotype originates from an adult with an advanced solid tumor such as melanoma, head and neck, liver or kidney cancer. The CDR3 loop reads CASSPYWTETSTDTQYF. The CDR3 DNA follows: TGTGCCAGCAGTCCCTACTGGACGGAAACTAGCACAGATACGCAGTATTTT.